This section outlines one T cell receptor beta chain sequence together with its context. What it binds is not known. Samples derive from patients with active juvenile idiopathic arthritis. This entry comes from a study of circulating and synovial CD4+ cells in juvenile arthritis. Study observations and caveats: Compared with bulk blood, circulating pathogenic-like lymphocytes shared substantially more CDR3 sequences with synovial T cells. CPL and bulk CD4 samples differed at least tenfold in T cell genomes. The pathogenic-like versus bulk T cell difference escaped Vbeta family analysis.

Looked up from germline, CDR1 is SGHTA and CDR2 is FQGTGA. This CDR3 has 15 amino acids. Trimming cost V 2 bases and J 10 bases; bases outside gene matches: 9. Sequencing used immunoSEQ multiplex PCR; TCRdb keeps in-frame clones, though not all of them. The table lists some 15,000 clones, about 90% of them singletons. The V and J genes are TRBV7-3 and TRBJ2-1; 9 bases agree with TRBD2. The sequenced material came from CD4+ T cells from blood. The TCR originated in a human donor with juvenile idiopathic arthritis. CDR3 DNA: TGTGCCAGCAGCTTACGGGGTAGCGGGAGCCGAGAGCAGTTCTTC. Translated, it gives CASSLRGSGSREQFF.